This is a list of T cell receptor beta chains from one sample in a study of blood T cells in healthy people across ages. A single record per CDR3 protein comes from TCRdb applying MiXCR to the 5' RACE reads. Of some 1.7 million distinct CDR3 sequences listed, approximately 30% are singletons. The sample was blood. The receptors come from a woman aged 25 to 39 in good health. Each CDR3 is given with its conserved first and last residue. D genes are given only for firm matches. Clone size is not always given. Where it is, it says once, few, many or a class for expanded clones.

J gene,D gene,clone size,V gene,CDR3 DNA,CDR3 protein
TRBJ2-1,-,-,TRBV5-1,TGCGCCAGCAGCTTGGTATTAGCGGAATACAATGAGCAGTTCTTC,CASSLVLAEYNEQFF
TRBJ1-2,TRBD1,-,TRBV7-9,TGTGCCAGCAGACCAACGGGACAGGTTGGCTACACCTTC,CASRPTGQVGYTF
TRBJ2-5,-,-,TRBV5-1,TGCGCCAGCAGCTTTCTGGTGTCTCCGGAGGGGAAGACCCAGTACTTC,CASSFLVSPEGKTQYF
TRBJ1-2,-,-,TRBV7-2,TGTGCCAGCAGCTTAGTGTCGATTAACTATGGCTACACCTTC,CASSLVSINYGYTF
TRBJ2-2,-,-,TRBV12-3/TRBV12-4,TGTGCCAGTATTTCTAGAGGCACCGGGGAGCTGTTTTTT,CASISRGTGELFF
TRBJ2-1,-,many,TRBV29-1,TGCAGCGTTGTTCGCCTCGGCAATGAGCAGTTCTTC,CSVVRLGNEQFF
TRBJ1-2,-,few,TRBV3-1,TGTGCCAGTTCCCGACGGGGTACCTATGGCTACACCTTC,CASSRRGTYGYTF
TRBJ2-5,-,few,TRBV20-1,TGCAGTGCTAGCATATCCGGGACCGAGCAAGAGACCCAGTACTTC,CSASISGTEQETQYF
TRBJ2-7,-,-,TRBV2,TGTGCCAGCAAGGTTAGCGGTACCTACGAGCAGTACTTC,CASKVSGTYEQYF
TRBJ2-5,TRBD1,-,TRBV29-1,TGCAGCGTGAGGACAGGGCCCCAGACCCAGTACTTC,CSVRTGPQTQYF
TRBJ2-7,-,many,TRBV10-2,TGCGCCAGCAGTGACCGGGACCAAACCTCCGAGCTGTACTTC,CASSDRDQTSELYF
TRBJ2-5,-,many,TRBV6-2/TRBV6-3,TGTGCCAGCCAGAGGGGGCAAGAGACCCAGTACTTC,CASQRGQETQYF
TRBJ2-7,-,few,TRBV12-3/TRBV12-4,TGTGCCAGCAGTATGGTGGGATCCTACGAGCAGTACTTC,CASSMVGSYEQYF
TRBJ2-7,-,many,TRBV27,TGTGCCAGCAGTCCGTCGACAGGTTGGACCTACGAGCAGTACTTC,CASSPSTGWTYEQYF
TRBJ2-1,-,-,TRBV9,TGTGCCAGCAGCGATAGCGCAACCTACAATGAGCAGTTCTTC,CASSDSATYNEQFF
TRBJ1-2,-,-,TRBV5-1,TGCGCCAGCAGCTCCCACGAGGGAACTAACTATGGCTACACCTTC,CASSSHEGTNYGYTF
TRBJ1-1,-,many,TRBV29-1,TGCAGCGCTGGCATGGCGAGGACTGAAGCTTTCTTT,CSAGMARTEAFF
TRBJ1-2,TRBD1,few,TRBV30,TGTGCCTGGGAGAAAGACAGGGGATATGGCTACACCTTC,CAWEKDRGYGYTF
TRBJ1-1,-,-,TRBV12-5,TGTGCTAGTGGTTTGGCGCGAAGTAATGAAGCTTTCTTT,CASGLARSNEAFF
TRBJ2-4,TRBD2,-,TRBV7-2,TGTGCCAGCAGTCGGAGCGGGAGGGGAGACATTCAGTACTTC,CASSRSGRGDIQYF
TRBJ2-5,-,-,TRBV5-4,TGTGCCAGCAGCTTCGATACGGAAGAGACCCAGTACTTC,CASSFDTEETQYF
TRBJ2-7,TRBD1,many,TRBV14,TGTGCCAGCAGCCAAGTTGGACAGGGGTTCAACGAGCAGTACTTC,CASSQVGQGFNEQYF
TRBJ2-7,TRBD1,-,TRBV29-1,TGCAGCGCTGAGGGGACAGGGGTCTACGAGCAGTACTTC,CSAEGTGVYEQYF
TRBJ1-1,-,-,TRBV12-3/TRBV12-4,TGTGCCTGCACCCAGGGGCGACGGGGGCTGGATCGCCTCGTGAACACTGAAGCTTTCTTT,CACTQGRRGLDRLVNTEAFF
TRBJ2-7,-,-,TRBV20-1,TGCAGTGCTGAGACCCCGCGGGGCTACGAGCAGTACTTC,CSAETPRGYEQYF
TRBJ1-1,-,-,TRBV20-1,TGCAGTGCTTGGGGCTCGTTGAACACTGAAGCTTTCTTT,CSAWGSLNTEAFF
TRBJ2-7,-,-,TRBV12-3/TRBV12-4,TGTGCCAGCGTGCACGGCCTAACCTACGAGCAGTACTTC,CASVHGLTYEQYF
TRBJ2-4,-,-,TRBV13,TGTGCCAGCAGCTCGCCGGACGAAAACATTCAGTACTTC,CASSSPDENIQYF
TRBJ1-2,-,few,TRBV20-1,TGCAGTGCTAGAGTCTACAACGGGCCTAACTATGGCTACACCTTC,CSARVYNGPNYGYTF
TRBJ2-5,-,few,TRBV20-1,TGCAGTGCTAGATTCAAGGGGCTGGAGACCCAGTACTTC,CSARFKGLETQYF
TRBJ2-1,-,-,TRBV9,TGTCCCAGCAGCGTGGGGTGGGATGAGCAGTTCTTC,CPSSVGWDEQFF
TRBJ1-2,-,-,TRBV10-3,TGTGCCATCAGTCGGGGGGAGATCGACAACTATGGCTACACCTTC,CAISRGEIDNYGYTF
TRBJ1-5,-,-,TRBV12-3/TRBV12-4,TGTGCCAGCAGCTGGGACCAAAATCAGCCCCGGCATTTT,CASSWDQNQPRHF
TRBJ2-3,-,-,TRBV7-3,TGTGCCAGCAGCGGCAGGGGCCCGAGTTCCGTAGAGGATACGCAGTATTTT,CASSGRGPSSVEDTQYF
TRBJ2-1,TRBD1,few,TRBV5-1,TGCGCCAGCAGTCTGGACAGGGGACAATACAATGAGCAGTTCTTC,CASSLDRGQYNEQFF
TRBJ1-1,-,-,TRBV27,TGTGCCAGCAGTTTATCGTGGGCCTTGGGCACTGAAGCTTTCTTT,CASSLSWALGTEAFF
TRBJ2-1,-,once,TRBV7-6,TGTGCCAGCAGCTTAGATCCGACAGTCCCCTGCGAGCAGTTCTTC,CASSLDPTVPCEQFF
TRBJ2-5,TRBD2,few,TRBV5-1,TGCGCCAGCAGTCGGGGGGCGACTAGCGGGGGGTCTGAGACCCAGTACTTC,CASSRGATSGGSETQYF
TRBJ2-1,-,few,TRBV11-2,TGTGCCAGCAGCTTTGACCCTCCCACCAATGAGCAGTTCTTC,CASSFDPPTNEQFF
TRBJ2-5,-,many,TRBV12-3/TRBV12-4,TGTGCCAGCAGTTTGTCGGTTAGGGAGACCCAGTACTTC,CASSLSVRETQYF
TRBJ1-4,-,few,TRBV6-6,TGTGCCAGCAGTTACTCGGCCAGGGGTGATGAAAAACTGTTTTTT,CASSYSARGDEKLFF
TRBJ1-1,-,once,TRBV3-1,TGTGCCAGCAGCCCAACTACAGAGGGTAACACTGAAGCTTTCTTT,CASSPTTEGNTEAFF
TRBJ1-1,-,few,TRBV12-3/TRBV12-4,TGTGCCAGCAGTCGCAGCCGGACTGAAGCTTTCTTT,CASSRSRTEAFF
TRBJ2-7,-,-,TRBV5-4,TGTGCCAGCAGCTTGGCCAATGGTAACTACGAGCAGTACTTC,CASSLANGNYEQYF
TRBJ2-4,-,few,TRBV5-1,TGCGCCAGCAGCCCTGTTTCGGGGTCCTGGGACATTCAGTACTTC,CASSPVSGSWDIQYF
TRBJ2-7,-,-,TRBV20-1,TGCAGTGCTAGAGGCCGACTAGTTCCCTCCGAGCAGTACTTC,CSARGRLVPSEQYF
TRBJ2-1,TRBD2,many,TRBV4-3,TGCGCCAGCAGCCGGGGGACTAGCGGGAGTGTCGACAATGAGCAGTTCTTC,CASSRGTSGSVDNEQFF
TRBJ2-5,TRBD2,few,TRBV20-1,TGCAGTGCTAGCGGACTAGCGGGATCCGAGACCCAGTACTTC,CSASGLAGSETQYF
TRBJ1-1,-,few,TRBV24-1,TGTGCCACCAGTGATTTGTTTCCCGACCGGTTGGCTTTCTTT,CATSDLFPDRLAFF